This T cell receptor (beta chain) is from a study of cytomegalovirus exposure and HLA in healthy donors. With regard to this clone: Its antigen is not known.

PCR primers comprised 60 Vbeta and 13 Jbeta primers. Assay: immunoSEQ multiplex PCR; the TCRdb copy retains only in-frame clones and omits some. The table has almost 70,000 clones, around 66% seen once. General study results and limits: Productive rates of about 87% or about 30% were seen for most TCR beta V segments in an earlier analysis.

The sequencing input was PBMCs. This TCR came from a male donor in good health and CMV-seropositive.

CDR3 region: CASSSPGQGGETQYF. In DNA form, the CDR3 reads TGTGCCAGCAGCTCTCCGGGACAGGGAGGGGAGACCCAGTACTTC. This chain links TRBV5-4 with TRBJ2-5; 9 bases agree with TRBD1. The CDR3 loop spans 15 amino acids. Germline trimming cut 3 bases from V and 5 bases from J; bases unmatched to any gene: 8. Germline assignment: CDR1 SGHNT and CDR2 YYREEE (reference sequence).